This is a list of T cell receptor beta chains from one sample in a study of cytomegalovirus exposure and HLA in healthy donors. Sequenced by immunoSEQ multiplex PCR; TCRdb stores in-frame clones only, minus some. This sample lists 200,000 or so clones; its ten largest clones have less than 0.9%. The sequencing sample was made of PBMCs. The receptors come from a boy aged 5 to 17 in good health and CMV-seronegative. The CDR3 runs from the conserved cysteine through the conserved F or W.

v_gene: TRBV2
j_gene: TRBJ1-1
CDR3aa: CASSEGTGTEAFF

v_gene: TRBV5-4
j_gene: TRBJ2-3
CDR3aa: CASSFTGGGEHTQYF

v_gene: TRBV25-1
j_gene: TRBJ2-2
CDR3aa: CASSGTGPGELFF

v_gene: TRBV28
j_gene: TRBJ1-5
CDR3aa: CASSTGQANQPQHF

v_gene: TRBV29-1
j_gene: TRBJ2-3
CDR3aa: CSVVWGSTDTQYF

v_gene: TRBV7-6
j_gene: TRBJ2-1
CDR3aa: CASSHEGTGRNNEQFF

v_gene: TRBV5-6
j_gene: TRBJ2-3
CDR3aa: CASMPVLWYGGTDTQYF

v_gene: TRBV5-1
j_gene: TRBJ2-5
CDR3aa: CASSEEDQETQYF

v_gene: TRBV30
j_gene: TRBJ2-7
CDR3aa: CAWRGGPNEQYF

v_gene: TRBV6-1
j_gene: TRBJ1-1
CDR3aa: CASSETGNTEAFF

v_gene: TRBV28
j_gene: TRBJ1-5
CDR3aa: CASSRPAAHSNQPQHF

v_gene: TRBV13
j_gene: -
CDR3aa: CASSLYFEQYF

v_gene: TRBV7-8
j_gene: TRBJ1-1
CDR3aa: CASSLQGASEAFF

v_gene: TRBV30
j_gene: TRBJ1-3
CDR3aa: CAWTPGTGGISGNTIYF

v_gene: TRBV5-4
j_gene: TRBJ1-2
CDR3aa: CASSKDSNYGYTF

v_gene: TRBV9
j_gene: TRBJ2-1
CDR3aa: CASSVDLRGVYNEQFF

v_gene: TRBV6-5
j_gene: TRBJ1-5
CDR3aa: CASSRTRSNQPQHF

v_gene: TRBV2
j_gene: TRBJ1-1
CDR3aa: CASSGTAKAEAFF

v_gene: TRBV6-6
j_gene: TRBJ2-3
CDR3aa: CASNPGLAGTIDTQYF

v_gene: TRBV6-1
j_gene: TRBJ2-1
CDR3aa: CASSERESYNEQFF

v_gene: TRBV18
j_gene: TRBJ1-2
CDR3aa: CASSPGEKSGYTF

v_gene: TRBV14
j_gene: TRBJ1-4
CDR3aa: CASSPHPGDRARLPWEKLFF

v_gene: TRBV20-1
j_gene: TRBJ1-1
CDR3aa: CSAKHTEAFF

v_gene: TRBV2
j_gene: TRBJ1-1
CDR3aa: CASRGQGDGTEAFF

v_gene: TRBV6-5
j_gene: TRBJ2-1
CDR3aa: CASSYSTGEGYNEQFF

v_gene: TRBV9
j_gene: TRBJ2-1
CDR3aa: CASSGGGGDSYNEQFF

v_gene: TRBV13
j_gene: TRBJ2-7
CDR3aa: CASSLLGDKSYEQYF

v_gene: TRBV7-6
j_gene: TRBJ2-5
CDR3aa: CASSLEQAGGRSGTQYF

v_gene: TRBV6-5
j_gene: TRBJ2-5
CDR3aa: CASSSLAGGETQYF

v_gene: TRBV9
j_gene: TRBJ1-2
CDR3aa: CASSVQGYGYTF

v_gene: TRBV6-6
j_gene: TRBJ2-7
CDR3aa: CASSEAYEQYF

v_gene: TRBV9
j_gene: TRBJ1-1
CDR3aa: CASSVGQGWTEAFF

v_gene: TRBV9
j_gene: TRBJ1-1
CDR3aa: CASSVGSSPRGPEAFF

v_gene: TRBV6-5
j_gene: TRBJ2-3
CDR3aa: CASSYEGGGADTQYF

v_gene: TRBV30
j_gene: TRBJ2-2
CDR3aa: CAWSGLAGWAGELFF

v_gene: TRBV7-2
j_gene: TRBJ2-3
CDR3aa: CASSLLPSGPDTQYF

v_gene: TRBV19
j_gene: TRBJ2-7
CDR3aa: CASSLLDSYEQYF

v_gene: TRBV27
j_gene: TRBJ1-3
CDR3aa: CASSLRPLRTGTGNTIYF

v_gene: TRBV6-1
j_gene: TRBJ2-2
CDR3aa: CASSEARYLDTGELFF

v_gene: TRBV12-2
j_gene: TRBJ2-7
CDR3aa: CASRLDWTGSSYEQYF

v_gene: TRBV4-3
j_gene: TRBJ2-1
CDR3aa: CASSQDRGGFSSYNEQFF